This entry describes one T cell receptor beta chain. Its antigen remains unidentified. This sample was taken from a study of cytomegalovirus exposure and HLA in healthy donors. Trimming left V 0 bases short and J 8 bases short, with 11 bases between. This CDR3 is 15 amino acids long. In germline, CDR1 is MGHRA, CDR2 YSYEKL. General study results and limits: A later analysis found most CMV-associated TCR beta chains apparently HLA-restricted.

60 Vbeta and 13 Jbeta primers were used in PCR. Method: immunoSEQ multiplex PCR; TCRdb's copy keeps in-frame clones and lacks some. The table records fewer than 200,000 clones, roughly 80% of them present only once. The sequencing input was PBMCs. This TCR was recovered from a man aged 35 to 55 in good health and CMV-seronegative. The chain is built from TRBV4-1 and TRBJ1-6; perhaps TRBD1 as D (5 bases). The CDR3 reads CASSQDPATDSPLHF. The CDR3, as DNA: TGCGCCAGCAGCCAAGATCCCGCGACAGATTCACCCCTCCACTTT.